These 23 T cell receptor beta chains were sequenced from one sample in a study of technical replicates of blood from several donors. Clones were sequenced by immunoSEQ multiplex PCR, and TCRdb holds only the in-frame ones, with some missing. The table has some 77,000 clones, around 85% seen once. The sample comprised PBMCs. These receptors were collected from a human donor in good health. Some clones in this sample may be carry-over from other donors' samples.

The rearrangement joins TRBV11-1 to TRBJ1-6; TRBD1 is a possible D gene (6 bases). This CDR3 is built from 14 residues. V was shortened by 6 bases and J by 7 bases, with 13 bases between the two germline ends. Germline CDR1 and CDR2: SGHAT and FQDESV (reference sequence). The CDR3 sequence: CASSPQGKNSPLHF. Here the CDR3 DNA reads TGTGCCAGCAGTCCGCAGGGGAAGAATTCACCCCTCCACTTT.

This clone was picked up a small number of times. As DNA, the CDR3 is TGTGCCACCAAGGGACAGAACTATGGCTACACCTTC. It specifies CATKGQNYGYTF. The chain recombines TRBV6-5 with TRBJ1-2; 7 bases match TRBD1. Trimming at V came to 10 bases and at J to 2 bases, leaving 4 bases not matched to a gene. Looked up from germline, CDR1 is MNHEY and CDR2 is SVGAGI. The CDR3 sequence is 12 residues long.

The DNA of the CDR3 is TGTGCCAGCAGCCCGCAAGGGACAGGGACTAGGGAGACCCAGTACTTC. As protein: CASSPQGTGTRETQYF. This chain connects TRBV7-9 to TRBJ2-5, with D possibly matching TRBD1 (9 bases). The germline V gene has CDR1 SEHNR and CDR2 FQNEAQ (reference sequence). The CDR3 has 16 amino acids. V shed 5 bases and J shed 5 bases, with 21 bases lying between them.

The rearrangement links TRBV2 to TRBJ1-2; the match to TRBD1 covers 8 bases. This CDR3 comprises 13 residues. V lost 7 bases to trimming and J lost 4 bases; unmatched junction nucleotides: 5. CDR1 is SNHLY and CDR2 is FYNNEI in the germline V gene. For the CDR3, the DNA is TGTGCCAGCAAGACTGGACAGGGCTATGGCTACACCTTC. It specifies CASKTGQGYGYTF.

This clone was counted between two and nine times. The V call is TRBV7-6, the J call TRBJ1-1; D is unclear. V lost 4 bases to trimming and J lost 11 bases, with 14 bases between them. Germline loops: CDR1 SGHVS, CDR2 FNYEAQ. This CDR3 has 12 residues. Here the CDR3 DNA reads TGTGCCAGCAGCTGGGAGAAGGGTGACGCTTTCTTT. Protein: CASSWEKGDAFF.

The genes are TRBV6-1 and TRBJ2-7; 14 bases align to TRBD2. The CDR3 is 15 amino acids. V shed 5 bases, J shed 3 bases, and the junction held 3 bases outside the gene matches. Germline V lookup: CDR1 MNHNS, CDR2 SASEGT. The CDR3 DNA reads TGTGCCAGCAGTCCGGGGACTAGCGGGGGCTACGAGCAGTACTTC. It codes for CASSPGTSGGYEQYF.

V is TRBV6-5 and J is TRBJ1-1; 7 bases line up with TRBD1. The germline gives CDR1 MNHEY, CDR2 SVGAGI. After removal of 6 bases from V and 8 bases from J, the junction contained 15 bases not matched to a gene. CDR3 size: 15 residues. Written as DNA, the CDR3 is TGTGCCAGCAGCCCTGGGTCCTCGACAGGGTCGGAAGCTTTCTTT. Translation: CASSPGSSTGSEAFF.

V is TRBV6-1 and J is TRBJ1-2; TRBD1 matches 7 bases. The J segment lost 3 bases and the V segment lost 7 bases, leaving 5 bases of the junction unmatched. The germline gives CDR1 MNHNS, CDR2 SASEGT. The CDR3 length is 13 residues. In DNA form, the CDR3 reads TGTGCCAGCAAGCGCAGGGGGTACTATGGCTACACCTTC. It is translated as CASKRRGYYGYTF.

V usage is TRBV6-4 and J usage is TRBJ2-2; possible D gene TRBD1, 5 bases. This CDR3 contains 15 residues. V dropped 2 bases and J dropped 1 base, with 8 bases sitting between them. Germline V gene sequence: CDR1 MRHNA, CDR2 SNTAGT. The CDR3 reads CASSDGQGNTGELFF. Written as DNA, the CDR3 is TGTGCCAGCAGTGACGGGCAGGGGAACACCGGGGAGCTGTTTTTT.

The gene calls are TRBV19 and TRBJ2-5; 7 nucleotides agree with TRBD2. V dropped 5 bases and J dropped 5; count of bases not matched to a gene: 8. The CDR3 contains 14 residues. Per germline, CDR1 LNHDA and CDR2 SQIVND (reference sequence). Here the CDR3 reads CASSLGPGGETQYF. The CDR3 coding sequence is TGTGCCAGTAGTTTGGGACCGGGGGGTGAGACCCAGTACTTC.

This rearrangement joins TRBV5-4 to TRBJ2-3, with D perhaps TRBD1 (6 bases). The length of the CDR3 is 17 residues. V lost 2 bases and J lost 2, with 18 bases in between. CDR1 and CDR2 from the germline V gene are SGHNT and YYREEE (reference sequence). The CDR3 protein is CASSFPLTGDLTDTQYF. In nucleotides, the CDR3 is TGTGCCAGCAGCTTCCCTTTGACAGGAGACCTCACAGATACGCAGTATTTT. Full variable domain (rest looked up from reference TRBV5-4 and TRBJ2-3): ETGVTQSPTHLIKTRGQQVTLRCSSQSGHNTVSWYQQALGQGPQFIFQYYREEENGRGNFPPRFSGLQFPNYSSELNVNALELDDSALYLCASSFPLTGDLTDTQYFGPGTRLTVL.

The genes are TRBV30 and TRBJ2-7; D remains unclear. Trimming pared 4 bases from V and 2 bases from J, leaving 12 bases between. The CDR3 runs 13 residues. Germline CDR1 is GTSNPN and CDR2 is SVGIG (reference sequence). As DNA, the CDR3 is TGTGCCTGGAATGAGCTCGGTCCCTACGAGCAGTACTTC. This encodes CAWNELGPYEQYF.

The rearrangement links TRBV4-3 to TRBJ1-6; the D is unclear. Per the germline V gene, CDR1 is LGHNA and CDR2 is YSLEER. There are 15 residues in the CDR3. V dropped 2 bases and J dropped 6 bases, with 11 bases sitting between them. The CDR3 is CASSQITELNSPLHF. CDR3 nucleotides: TGCGCCAGCAGCCAAATTACCGAGCTTAATTCACCCCTCCACTTT.

CDR3 protein: CASSQDSASGGYEQFF. For the CDR3, the DNA is TGCGCCAGCAGCCAAGATTCGGCTAGCGGGGGGTATGAGCAGTTCTTC. The chain links TRBV4-3 to TRBJ2-1; 11 bases align to TRBD2. CDR1 is LGHNA and CDR2 is YSLEER in the germline V gene. Trimming cost V 0 bases and J 8 bases; bases outside gene matches: 6. The length of the CDR3 is 16 residues.

The V call is TRBV29-1, the J call TRBJ2-7; 7 bases match TRBD1. CDR1 and CDR2 (germline): SQVTM, ANQGSEA. This CDR3 has 12 residues. V lost 7 bases and J lost 0; bases outside the gene matches: 3. CDR3 loop: CSARGSSYEQYF. The CDR3 region has the DNA TGCAGCGCCAGGGGGAGCTCCTACGAGCAGTACTTC.

This CDR3 is CSANRGNTIYF. For the CDR3, the DNA is TGCAGTGCTAATCGTGGAAACACCATATATTTT. V is TRBV20-1 and J is TRBJ1-3; D not resolved. Trimming took off 4 bases at V and 3 bases at J, with 4 bases between the two ends. The CDR3 consists of 11 residues. CDR1 DFQATT and CDR2 SNEGSKA come from the germline V gene (reference sequence).

J is TRBJ2-5 and V is TRBV6-5; TRBD2 aligns across 7 bases. CDR3 length equals 13 residues. The V segment lost 7 bases and the J segment 3 bases; nucleotides outside the gene matches: 5. Germline V gene data show CDR1 as MNHEY and CDR2 as SVGAGI. DNA of the CDR3: TGTGCCAGCACCGAGCGGGGTAAAGAGACCCAGTACTTC. It is translated as CASTERGKETQYF.

This chain uses TRBV14 with TRBJ1-5; D is possibly TRBD1 (6 bases). Germline V CDR1 and CDR2: SGHDN, FVKESK. This CDR3 region has 13 residues. V was cut by 4 bases and J by 5 bases, with 9 bases left in between. CDR3 DNA: TGTGCCAGCAGCCTTACAGGGTATCAGCCCCAGCATTTT. As protein: CASSLTGYQPQHF.

The rearrangement uses TRBV6-1 and TRBJ1-2, with TRBD1 matching 9 bases. Germline V CDR1 and CDR2: MNHNS, SASEGT. V shed 7 bases, J shed 4 bases, and the junction held 4 bases outside the gene matches. The CDR3 is 13 residues long. The CDR3: CASTRTGVYGYTF. CDR3 DNA: TGTGCCAGCACGCGGACAGGGGTCTATGGCTACACCTTC.

The V gene is TRBV6-1, the J gene TRBJ1-1; a possible D gene is TRBD1 (6 bases). Germline values: CDR1 MNHNS, CDR2 SASEGT. The CDR3 covers 15 residues. The ends were cut back, 4 bases at V and 7 bases at J, with 19 bases in the middle. CDR3 DNA sequence: TGTGCCAGCAGTGTAAGCAGGGGACGTGGGATTGAAGCTTTCTTT. Translating gives CASSVSRGRGIEAFF.

The rearrangement links TRBV5-5 to TRBJ2-7; 9 nucleotides align to TRBD2. Germline V CDR1 and CDR2: SGHKS, YYEKEE (reference sequence). Unmatched junction bases numbered 8, after V lost 3 bases and J lost 7 bases. The CDR3 is 14 residues long. The chain's CDR3 is CASSSLAGPLEQYF. CDR3 nucleotide sequence: TGTGCCAGCAGCTCGCTAGCGGGACCCCTGGAGCAGTACTTC. Complete variable domain (other parts from reference TRBV5-5 and TRBJ2-7): DAGVTQSPTHLIKTRGQQVTLRCSPISGHKSVSWYQQVLGQGPQFIFQYYEKEERGRGNFPDRFSARQFPNYSSELNVNALLLGDSALYLCASSSLAGPLEQYFGPGTRLTVT.

This chain uses TRBV7-2 with TRBJ1-5; no definite D call. Germline V CDR1 and CDR2: SGHTA, FQGNSA. The CDR3 is 14 amino acids. Deletions cut 4 bases from V and 3 bases from J, with 10 bases between. The CDR3 coding sequence is TGTGCCAGCAGCTCCGATGGGCTCAATCAGCCCCAGCATTTT. It codes for CASSSDGLNQPQHF.

This clone was seen just once. The rearrangement links TRBV7-3 to TRBJ2-2; 11 bases are a match to TRBD2. CDR3 length equals 15 residues. V dropped 3 bases and J dropped 6; count of bases not matched to a gene: 3. Germline assignment: CDR1 SGHTA and CDR2 FQGTGA. CDR3 sequence reads: CASSLTSGVPGELFF. In DNA, the CDR3 is TGTGCCAGCAGCTTGACTAGCGGGGTACCCGGGGAGCTGTTTTTT.